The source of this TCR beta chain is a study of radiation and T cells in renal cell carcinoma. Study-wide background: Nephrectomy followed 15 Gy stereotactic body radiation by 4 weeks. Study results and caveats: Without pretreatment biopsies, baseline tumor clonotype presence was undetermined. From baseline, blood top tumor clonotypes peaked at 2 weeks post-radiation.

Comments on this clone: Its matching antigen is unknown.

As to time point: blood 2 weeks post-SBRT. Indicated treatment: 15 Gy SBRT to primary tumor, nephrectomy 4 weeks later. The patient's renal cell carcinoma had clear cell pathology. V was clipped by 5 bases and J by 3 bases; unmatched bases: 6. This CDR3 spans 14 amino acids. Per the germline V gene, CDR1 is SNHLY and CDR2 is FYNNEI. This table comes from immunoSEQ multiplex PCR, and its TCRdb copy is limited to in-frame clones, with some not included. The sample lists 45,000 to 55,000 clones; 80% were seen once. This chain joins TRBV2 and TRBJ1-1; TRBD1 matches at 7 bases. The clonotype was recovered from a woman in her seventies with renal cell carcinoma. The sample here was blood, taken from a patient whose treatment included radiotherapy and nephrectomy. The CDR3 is CASSPDRAYTEAFF. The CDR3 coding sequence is TGTGCCAGCAGTCCCGACAGGGCTTACACTGAAGCTTTCTTT.